This T cell receptor (beta chain) was documented in a study of molecular identifiers for immune sequencing clone quantification. Study results and caveats: Identical barcode-sharing TCR molecules could lead to underestimated sizes for highly expanded clones. Spike-in Jurkat TCR RNA from a single cell reportedly registered among roughly 1.1 million naive cells.

With respect to this clonotype: What it binds is not known.

Libraries from naive CD8 cells were generated from approximately 20,000 to 980,000 sorted cells (with 10%, 30% or 50% RNA). The authors sorted naive CD8 T cells as CD8+CD4-CCR7+CD45RA+. TCRdb called the PCR reads again in MiXCR, with one record for every CDR3 protein. This sample yields some 580,000 distinct CDR3 sequences, of which roughly 23% are seen a single time; 0.78% belongs to the top ten. The CDR3 extends over 15 amino acids. The ends lost 8 bases at V and 0 bases at J; junction bases unmatched: 10. Material: naive CD8+ T cells from blood, with Jurkat cell RNA spiked in. The subset was: FACS-sorted CD8+CD4-CCR7+CD45RA+ naive T cells. The sequence was collected from a human donor in good health. Some libraries in this study had Jurkat cell RNA spiked in. V gene TRBV5-3 combines with J gene TRBJ2-7; 8 bases agree with TRBD2. TRBV5-3 is given ORF status, its function remaining uncertain. Here the CDR3 DNA reads TGTGCCAGCAGCGTCCGGGGGGGGAGCTCCTACGAGCAGTACTTC. Its protein product is CASSVRGGSSYEQYF.